The 12 T cell receptor beta chains reported below all come from one sample, sequenced in a study of cytomegalovirus exposure and HLA in healthy donors. PCR used 60 Vbeta primers and 13 Jbeta primers. Here immunoSEQ multiplex PCR was the method, and the copy in TCRdb shows in-frame clones only, minus some. The sample includes some 120,000 clones, 76% of them seen just once. Sequencing was carried out using PBMCs. The source of these receptors is a woman aged 40 to 50 in good health and CMV-seropositive.

CDR3 protein: CASSKSATNEKLFF. In DNA form, the CDR3 reads TGTGCCAGTAGTAAATCAGCAACTAATGAAAAACTGTTTTTT. The rearrangement uses TRBV19 and TRBJ1-4; D is unresolved. The germline V and J ends were trimmed by 4 bases and 0 bases, with 6 bases remaining between them. Germline CDR1 LNHDA, CDR2 SQIVND (reference sequence). This CDR3 has 14 amino acids.

The table lists this clone with a count of one. This chain uses TRBV5-4 with TRBJ2-2, with 8 bases aligning to TRBD2. CDR1 and CDR2 (germline): SGHNT, YYREEE (reference sequence). V was clipped by 0 bases and J by 5 bases; unmatched bases: 3. The CDR3 consists of 15 residues. CDR3 sequence reads: CASSLVAGGTGELFF. The DNA for the CDR3 is TGTGCCAGCAGCTTGGTGGCGGGGGGAACCGGGGAGCTGTTTTTT. Variable domain in full (rest from reference TRBV5-4 and TRBJ2-2): ETGVTQSPTHLIKTRGQQVTLRCSSQSGHNTVSWYQQALGQGPQFIFQYYREEENGRGNFPPRFSGLQFPNYSSELNVNALELDDSALYLCASSLVAGGTGELFFGEGSRLTVL.

The V and J genes are TRBV9 and TRBJ1-4, with a weak D call TRBD1 (5 bases). The CDR3 contains 13 residues. Per the germline V gene, CDR1 is SGDLS and CDR2 is YYNGEE. V dropped 4 bases and J dropped 11 bases, with 15 bases sitting between them. The CDR3 loop reads CASSPGLEGKLFF. The DNA of the CDR3 is TGTGCCAGCAGCCCGGGACTAGAGGGGAAACTGTTTTTT.

J is TRBJ1-5 and V is TRBV5-5, with D uncertain. Per germline, CDR1 SGHKS and CDR2 YYEKEE (reference sequence). The CDR3 consists of 16 residues. V was shortened by 3 bases and J by 2 bases, with 15 bases between the two germline ends. In DNA form, the CDR3 reads TGTGCCAGCAGCTCGTTGGCGGGGAGGGGCAATCAGCCCCAGCATTTT. As protein: CASSSLAGRGNQPQHF.

The chain joins TRBV2 to TRBJ1-1, with TRBD1 matching over 7 bases. In germline, CDR1 is SNHLY, CDR2 FYNNEI. J gave up 0 bases and V 6 bases, and 4 bases lay outside the gene matches. The CDR3 contains 14 residues. CDR3 sequence: CASRPQGLNTEAFF. CDR3 sequence (DNA): TGTGCCAGCAGACCACAGGGGTTGAACACTGAAGCTTTCTTT. The full variable domain, rest sourced from reference TRBV2 and TRBJ1-1, is EPEVTQTPSHQVTQMGQEVILRCVPISNHLYFYWYRQILGQKVEFLVSFYNNEISEKSEIFDDQFSVERPDGSNFTLKIRSTKLEDSAMYFCASRPQGLNTEAFFGQGTRLTVV.

CDR3 DNA: TGTGCCACCAGCAGAGATATAACAAACTATGGCTACACCTTC. It codes for CATSRDITNYGYTF. The chain carries TRBV15 and TRBJ1-2; D remains ambiguous. Germline V gives CDR1 LNHNV, CDR2 YYDKDF (reference sequence). V was clipped by 0 bases and J by 2 bases, with 7 bases between them. The CDR3 extends over 14 amino acids.

The chain links TRBV6-6 to TRBJ1-2; perhaps TRBD1 as D (6 bases). CDR3 length equals 13 residues. Trimming removed 2 bases at V and 4 bases at J, with 8 bases between. Germline assignment: CDR1 MNHNY and CDR2 SVGAGI (reference sequence). DNA for the CDR3: TGTGCCAGCAGTTACGTCAGGGGCTATGGCTACACCTTC. This encodes CASSYVRGYGYTF.

The genes are TRBV5-1 and TRBJ2-1, with TRBD1 identical over 11 bases. This CDR3 is 16 amino acids long. The germline gives CDR1 SGHRS, CDR2 YFSETQ. CDR3 DNA: TGCGCGACCGGGACAGGGGGATCGGGCTCCTACAATGAGCAGTTCTTC. Its protein product is CATGTGGSGSYNEQFF.

Worth noting for this clone: Other nucleotide sequences from this sample produce the same CDR3. The V call is TRBV14, the J call TRBJ1-1; weak D call: TRBD1 (6 bases). CDR1 and CDR2 (germline): SGHDN, FVKESK. This CDR3 has 15 amino acids. Trimming pared 1 base from V and 4 bases from J, leaving 13 bases between. The CDR3 DNA sequence: TGTGCCAGCAGCCAAGTGGCGGGGGCTGGCACTGAAGCTTTCTTT. This sequence encodes CASSQVAGAGTEAFF.

This clone has just a few counts. The chain links TRBV7-3 to TRBJ1-6; D is unresolved. In germline, CDR1 is SGHTA, CDR2 FQGTGA. The CDR3 runs 13 residues. Deletions cut 0 bases from V and 6 bases from J, with 3 bases between. CDR3 protein: CASSLTLNSPLHF. The CDR3 bases are TGTGCCAGCAGCTTAACTCTTAATTCACCCCTCCACTTT.

The chain's CDR3 is CASTYRGAGYTF. The CDR3 region has the DNA TGTGCCAGTACCTATCGGGGTGCTGGCTACACCTTC. The chain joins TRBV19 to TRBJ1-2, with D unclear. CDR1 and CDR2 from the germline V gene are LNHDA and SQIVND (reference sequence). The V end was cut by 7 bases, the J end by 7 bases, with 13 bases between. The CDR3 consists of 12 residues.

This sequence joins TRBV7-9 and TRBJ2-3, with 11 nucleotides matching TRBD2. J was trimmed by 6 bases and V by 5 bases; bases with no gene match: 7. This CDR3 contains 15 residues. CDR1 is SEHNR, CDR2 FQNEAQ, per germline (reference sequence). CDR3 protein: CASSLSASGGDTQYF. CDR3 in DNA: TGTGCCAGCAGCCTCTCGGCTAGCGGGGGGGATACGCAGTATTTT.